Below are 5 T cell receptor beta chains sequenced from a single sample in a study of shared clonotypes between healthy human individuals. Libraries were prepared by immunoSEQ multiplex PCR; TCRdb keeps only in-frame clonotypes and omits some of them. The table includes roughly 700,000 clones, roughly 87% detected once. Sequenced sample: memory CD8+ T cells from PBMCs. The subset: CD45RO+ cells pooled with CCR7-negative TemRA cells. Every receptor here comes from a man aged 18-30 years in good health. Some clones in this sample may be carry-over from other donors' samples.

V usage is TRBV11-2 and J usage is TRBJ2-7, with D hard to call. The CDR3 consists of 12 residues. CDR1 is SGHAT and CDR2 is FQNNGV in the germline V gene. V lost 5 bases, J lost 4 bases, and 9 bases lay in between. The CDR3 nucleotides read TGTGCCAGCAGCCCCGACCGTTACGAGCAGTACTTC. Protein product: CASSPDRYEQYF.

The CDR3 sequence: CASSPGTWSSYEQYF. CDR3 nucleotide sequence: TGTGCCAGCAGTCCCGGGACGTGGAGTTCCTACGAGCAGTACTTC. The chain recombines TRBV28 with TRBJ2-5; D may correspond to TRBD1 or TRBD2 (5 bases each). The J call may be mistaken, given a closer DNA end match to TRBJ2-7. This CDR3 region has 15 residues. Germline CDR1 is MDHEN and CDR2 is SYDVKM.

The chain recombines TRBV7-9 with TRBJ1-2; no clear D gene. V lost 1 base, J lost 0 bases, and 9 bases lay in between. Per germline, CDR1 SEHNR and CDR2 FQNEAQ (reference sequence). The CDR3 runs to 15 residues. Here the CDR3 reads CASSLGRFSNYGYTF. DNA for the CDR3: TGTGCCAGCAGCTTAGGACGGTTCTCTAACTATGGCTACACCTTC. The whole variable domain, remainder taken from reference TRBV7-9 and TRBJ1-2, is DTGVSQNPRHKITKRGQNVTFRCDPISEHNRLYWYRQTLGQGPEFLTYFQNEAQLEKSRLLSDRFSAERPKGSFSTLEIQRTEQGDSAMYLCASSLGRFSNYGYTFGSGTRLTVV.

A note on this clone: Other nucleotide sequences in the sample specify the same CDR3. The chain carries TRBV5-4 and TRBJ1-5; TRBD1 agrees at 10 bases. The germline CDR1 and CDR2 sequences are SGHNT and YYREEE (reference sequence). The CDR3 consists of 15 residues. The V segment lost 5 bases and the J segment 3 bases; nucleotides outside the gene matches: 5. For the CDR3, the DNA is TGTGCCAGCAGTCCGGACAGGGGGGCCAATCAGCCCCAGCATTTT. Its protein product is CASSPDRGANQPQHF.

The chain links TRBV28 to TRBJ2-3; 10 bases are a match to TRBD2. Per germline, CDR1 MDHEN and CDR2 SYDVKM. The V gene end was trimmed by 6 bases and the J gene end by 3 bases; junction bases not matched to a gene: 15. CDR3 length: 18 residues. CDR3 region: CASSSILLAGVGTDTQYF. CDR3 nucleotide sequence: TGTGCCAGCAGCTCCATTCTCCTAGCGGGAGTGGGGACAGATACGCAGTATTTT.